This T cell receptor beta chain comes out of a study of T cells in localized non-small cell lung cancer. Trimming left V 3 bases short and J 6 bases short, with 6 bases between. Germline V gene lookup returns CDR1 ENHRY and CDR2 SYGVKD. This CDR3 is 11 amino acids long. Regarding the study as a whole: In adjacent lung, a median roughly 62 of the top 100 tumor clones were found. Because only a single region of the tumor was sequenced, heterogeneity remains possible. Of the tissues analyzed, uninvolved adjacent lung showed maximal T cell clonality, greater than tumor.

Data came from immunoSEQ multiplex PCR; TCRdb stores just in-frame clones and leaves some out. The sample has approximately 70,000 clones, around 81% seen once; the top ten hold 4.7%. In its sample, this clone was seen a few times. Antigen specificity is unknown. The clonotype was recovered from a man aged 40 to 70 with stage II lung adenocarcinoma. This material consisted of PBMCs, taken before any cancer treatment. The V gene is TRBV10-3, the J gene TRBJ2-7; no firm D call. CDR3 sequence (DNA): TGTGCCATCAGTGAAAGGTCCGAGCAGTACTTC. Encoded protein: CAISERSEQYF.